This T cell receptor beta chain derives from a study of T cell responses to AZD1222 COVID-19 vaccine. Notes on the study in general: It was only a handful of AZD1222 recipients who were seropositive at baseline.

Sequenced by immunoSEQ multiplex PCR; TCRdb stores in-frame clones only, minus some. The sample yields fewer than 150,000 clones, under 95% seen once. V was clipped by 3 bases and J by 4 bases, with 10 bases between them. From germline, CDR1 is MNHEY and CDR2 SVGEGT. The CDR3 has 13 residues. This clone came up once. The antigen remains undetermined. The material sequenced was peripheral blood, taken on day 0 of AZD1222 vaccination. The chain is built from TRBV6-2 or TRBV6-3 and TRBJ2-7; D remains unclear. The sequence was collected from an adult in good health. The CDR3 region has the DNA TGTGCCAGCAGTTATATGGCCGGGTACGAGCAGTACTTC. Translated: CASSYMAGYEQYF.